Here is one T cell receptor beta chain with its context. The data are from a study of PD-L1 blockade in urothelial cancer. Study information: Researchers looked at the blood 3 weeks (second dose) and 6 weeks after treatment began.

The CDR3 has 13 residues. Germline lookup yields CDR1 GTSNPN and CDR2 SVGIG (reference sequence). J gave up 8 bases and V 3 bases, and 6 bases lay outside the gene matches. Using immunoSEQ multiplex PCR, the repertoire was profiled, and TCRdb retains in-frame clones only, with some absent. This table holds more than 75,000 clones, more than 85% found once. The TCR originated in a man in his sixties with urothelial cancer. V usage is TRBV30 and J usage is TRBJ2-1; 8 nucleotides line up with TRBD1. The sample consisted of PBMCs, taken around atezolizumab (anti-PD-L1) treatment. The CDR3 reads CAWSWTGRDEQFF. In DNA form, the CDR3 reads TGTGCCTGGAGCTGGACAGGGAGAGATGAGCAGTTCTTC.